This entry is about one T cell receptor beta chain. These data belong to a study of blood T cell repertoires in COVID-19. About the study: Specimens from acute and convalescent COVID-19 originated in the United States, Italy and Spain. T cells, B-cell-depleted T cells, or PBMCs provided the cDNA or gDNA that served as material.

A Seattle source enrolled patients during active infection and followed them longitudinally. Under the authors' procedure: Reference gene primer amplification yielded estimated nucleated cell counts. TCRdb keeps only in-frame clones here, not all; method: immunoSEQ multiplex PCR. The DNA gave D and trimming, while V, J and clone size come from that table. The sample shows approximately 77,000 clones, approximately 85% of them seen only once. The CDR3 sequence is 18 residues long. Germline V lookup: CDR1 SGHVS, CDR2 FQNEAQ. Between the trimmed V and J ends, which lost 5 bases and 0 bases, there was a span of 23 bases.

The chain links TRBV7-8 to TRBJ2-7; D might be TRBD2 (7 bases). Sequenced sample: peripheral blood. The clonotype comes from a man aged 50 or older with COVID-19, enrolled during active disease. CDR3 loop: CASSQGSGGYIPSYEQYF. The CDR3 DNA reads as TGTGCCAGCAGCCAGGGATCGGGGGGCTACATACCCTCCTACGAGCAGTACTTC.